This T cell receptor (beta chain) was observed in a study of blood T cell repertoires in COVID-19. Background on the study: T cells, B-cell-depleted T cells, or PBMCs supplied cDNA or gDNA.

Exposed enrollees encountered a COVID-19 case at some point within 2 weeks before study entry. The method was immunoSEQ multiplex PCR; TCRdb's version includes in-frame clones alone and lacks a portion of them. This sample has fewer than 250,000 clones, with 83% found just once. The source is a middle-aged woman who had been exposed to COVID-19. Sequencing was done on a sample of PBMCs or T cells enriched from blood (not recorded which).

DNA of the CDR3: TGTGCCAGCAGTGGACAGGTGGCCGAGACCCAGTACTTC. It translates to CASSGQVAETQYF. The V call is TRBV13, the J call TRBJ2-5, with 7 positions matching TRBD1. The V segment lost 6 bases and the J segment 5 bases; nucleotides outside the gene matches: 6. Germline CDR1 is PRHDT and CDR2 is FYEKMQ (reference sequence). CDR3 length equals 13 residues.